Included here is one T cell receptor (beta chain) sequence, with context. Per germline, CDR1 SEHNR and CDR2 FQNEAQ (reference sequence). The V gene lost 11 bases and the J gene lost 0 bases, with 12 bases spanning the gap. The CDR3 loop spans 13 amino acids. The sample originates from a study of cytomegalovirus exposure and HLA in healthy donors. In the PCR, 60 Vbeta and 13 Jbeta primers were used. TCRdb keeps only in-frame clones here, not all; method: immunoSEQ multiplex PCR. The table has 25,000 or so clones, more than 70% seen once. This TCR came from a male donor in good health and CMV-seronegative. Sequencing was done on a sample of PBMCs. The chain links TRBV7-9 to TRBJ2-3; D is perhaps TRBD2 (6 bases). The CDR3 DNA sequence: TGTGCCCGCGAGGAGGGCAGCACAGATACGCAGTATTTT. It yields the protein CAREEGSTDTQYF.